The present T cell receptor (beta chain) was sequenced within a study of metastatic and nonmetastatic thyroid tumors. Study background: Where malignant and benign thyroid patients were concerned, repertoires were compared across blood and tumor or nodule tissue. Study observations and caveats: Malignant tumors reportedly showed significantly higher TCR beta diversity than benign nodules in both blood and tumor.

This CDR3 has 13 amino acids. V was pared by 1 base and J by 1 base, with 3 bases between. CDR1 is MNHEY, CDR2 SMNVEV, per germline (reference sequence). This clone came up many times. Antigen specificity is unknown. Distinct nucleotide sequences in the sample also encode this CDR3. Ahead of thyroid surgery, no patient had received treatment of any kind. TCRdb re-clonotyped the PCR reads through MiXCR. The sample has some 36,000 clones, about 17% seen once. The clonotype comes from a male donor with papillary thyroid cancer or a benign thyroid nodule (not recorded which). Some clones in this sample may be carry-over from other donors' samples. Material: blood. This rearrangement joins TRBV27 to TRBJ2-3; D remains unclear. Written as DNA, the CDR3 is TGTGCCAGCAGTTTATATGGCACAGATACGCAGTATTTT. Residues: CASSLYGTDTQYF.